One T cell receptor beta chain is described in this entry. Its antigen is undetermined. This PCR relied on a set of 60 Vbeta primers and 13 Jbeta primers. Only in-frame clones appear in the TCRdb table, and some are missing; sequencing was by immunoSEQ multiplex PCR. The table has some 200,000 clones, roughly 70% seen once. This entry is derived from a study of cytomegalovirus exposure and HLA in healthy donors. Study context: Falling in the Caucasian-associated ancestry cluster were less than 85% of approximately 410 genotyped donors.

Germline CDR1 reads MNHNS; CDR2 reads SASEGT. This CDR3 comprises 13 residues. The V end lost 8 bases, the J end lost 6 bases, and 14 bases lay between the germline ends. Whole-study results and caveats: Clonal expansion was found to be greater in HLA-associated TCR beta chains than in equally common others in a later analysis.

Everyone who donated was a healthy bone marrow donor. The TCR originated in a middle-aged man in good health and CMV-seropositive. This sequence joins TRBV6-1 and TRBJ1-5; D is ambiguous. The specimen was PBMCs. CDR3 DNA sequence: TGTGCCAGCCAGCGGCAGGTCGGTCAGCCCCAGCATTTT. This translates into CASQRQVGQPQHF.